This record looks at one T cell receptor beta chain sequence and its context. The data belong to a study of blood T cell repertoires in COVID-19. Overall study context: Sites across the United States, Italy and Spain contributed samples from acute and convalescent COVID-19.

V was pared by 1 base and J by 5 bases, with 10 bases of the junction left unmatched. Germline V CDR1 and CDR2: GTSNPN, SVGIG (reference sequence). This CDR3 comprises 16 residues. In the original analysis: Amplification with reference gene primers provided the estimates of nucleated cell counts. TCRdb's table, derived via immunoSEQ multiplex PCR, lists solely in-frame clones and lacks some. V and J calls and clone size are those listed in that table; D and trimming were worked out from the DNA. This sample yields under 250,000 clones, of which around 82% are seen a single time; more than 2.5% belongs to the top ten.

V is TRBV30 and J is TRBJ2-3, with 9 positions matching TRBD2. The clonotype comes from a woman aged 25 to 39 who had recovered from COVID-19. Sequencing was performed on peripheral blood. The CDR3: CAWSAGGGRAVDTQYF. DNA of the CDR3: TGTGCCTGGAGTGCCGGCGGCGGGAGGGCCGTAGATACGCAGTATTTT. Full variable domain (outside the CDR3, taken from reference TRBV30 and TRBJ2-3): SQTIHQWPATLVQPVGSPLSLECTVEGTSNPNLYWYRQAAGRGLQLLFYSVGIGQISSEVPQNLSASRPQDRQFILSSKKLLLSDSGFYLCAWSAGGGRAVDTQYFGPGTRLTVL.